These T cell receptor beta chains were read from a single sample in a study of blood T cells in healthy people across ages. One entry per CDR3 protein results from TCRdb running MiXCR on the 5' RACE reads. The table has more than 1.4 million distinct CDR3 sequences, about 40% seen once. The sequencing input was blood. Receptor source: a young woman in good health. Each CDR3 is given with its conserved first and last residue. The order of the fields is D gene, V gene, J gene, clone size, CDR3 length, CDR3 protein, CDR3 DNA. A D gene is named only where the DNA matches it firmly. The size entry is marked missing in some rows and otherwise reads once, few, many or a size class.

d_call: TRBD2
v_call: TRBV20-1
j_call: TRBJ2-3
clone_size: NA
cdr3_length: 16
cdr3_aa: CSARDPLAVGADTQYF
cdr3_nt: TGCAGTGCTAGAGACCCCCTAGCGGTCGGCGCAGATACGCAGTATTTT

d_call: NA
v_call: TRBV6-1
j_call: TRBJ1-6
clone_size: few
cdr3_length: 13
cdr3_aa: CASRTGINSPLHF
cdr3_nt: TGTGCCAGCAGAACAGGGATAAATTCACCCCTCCACTTT

d_call: NA
v_call: TRBV5-1
j_call: TRBJ1-1
clone_size: NA
cdr3_length: 15
cdr3_aa: CASSLYTSLDTEAFF
cdr3_nt: TGCGCCAGCAGCCTCTATACCTCTCTGGACACTGAAGCTTTCTTT

d_call: NA
v_call: TRBV20-1
j_call: TRBJ2-5
clone_size: many
cdr3_length: 15
cdr3_aa: CSAREFGSFQETQYF
cdr3_nt: TGCAGTGCTAGAGAGTTTGGGAGTTTCCAAGAGACCCAGTACTTC

d_call: TRBD2
v_call: TRBV20-1
j_call: TRBJ2-3
clone_size: NA
cdr3_length: 18
cdr3_aa: CSARDGTSGRGVTDTQYF
cdr3_nt: TGCAGTGCTAGAGATGGGACTAGCGGGAGGGGGGTGACAGATACGCAGTATTTT

d_call: NA
v_call: TRBV3-1
j_call: TRBJ2-5
clone_size: few
cdr3_length: 13
cdr3_aa: CASSQDWQETQYF
cdr3_nt: TGTGCCAGCAGCCAAGATTGGCAAGAGACCCAGTACTTC

d_call: NA
v_call: TRBV5-6
j_call: TRBJ2-5
clone_size: NA
cdr3_length: 14
cdr3_aa: CASSFGRGQETQYF
cdr3_nt: TGTGCCAGCAGCTTTGGTCGCGGGCAAGAGACCCAGTACTTC

d_call: NA
v_call: TRBV10-3
j_call: TRBJ2-7
clone_size: NA
cdr3_length: 13
cdr3_aa: CAIRDKSSYEQYF
cdr3_nt: TGTGCCATCAGGGACAAGAGCTCCTACGAGCAGTACTTC

d_call: TRBD1
v_call: TRBV4-1
j_call: TRBJ2-1
clone_size: NA
cdr3_length: 16
cdr3_aa: CASRPIEGASINEQFF
cdr3_nt: TGCGCCAGCAGACCTATAGAGGGGGCCTCAATCAATGAGCAGTTCTTC

d_call: NA
v_call: TRBV20-1
j_call: TRBJ1-1
clone_size: NA
cdr3_length: 15
cdr3_aa: CSASVLGTANTEAFF
cdr3_nt: TGCAGTGCTAGCGTACTCGGGACGGCGAACACTGAAGCTTTCTTT

d_call: NA
v_call: TRBV25-1
j_call: TRBJ2-7
clone_size: NA
cdr3_length: 11
cdr3_aa: CASGRAHEQYF
cdr3_nt: TGTGCCAGCGGCAGGGCCCACGAGCAGTACTTC

d_call: TRBD2
v_call: TRBV7-2
j_call: TRBJ2-3
clone_size: NA
cdr3_length: 17
cdr3_aa: CASSSGLANPSTDTQYF
cdr3_nt: TGTGCCAGCAGCTCGGGACTAGCCAACCCTAGCACAGATACGCAGTATTTT

d_call: NA
v_call: TRBV12-3/TRBV12-4
j_call: TRBJ2-1
clone_size: few
cdr3_length: 16
cdr3_aa: CASSLEGGFAYNEQFF
cdr3_nt: TGTGCCAGCAGTTTAGAGGGGGGGTTTGCGTACAATGAGCAGTTCTTC

d_call: TRBD2
v_call: TRBV20-1
j_call: TRBJ2-5
clone_size: NA
cdr3_length: 14
cdr3_aa: CSAGAGVVSETQYF
cdr3_nt: TGCAGTGCGGGAGCGGGAGTAGTTTCAGAGACCCAGTACTTC

d_call: NA
v_call: TRBV7-8
j_call: TRBJ2-7
clone_size: few
cdr3_length: 14
cdr3_aa: CASSLMQGSHEQYF
cdr3_nt: TGTGCCAGCAGCTTAATGCAGGGGTCCCACGAGCAGTACTTC

d_call: TRBD2
v_call: TRBV9
j_call: TRBJ2-7
clone_size: NA
cdr3_length: 15
cdr3_aa: CASSVVSGRASEQYF
cdr3_nt: TGTGCCAGCAGCGTAGTAAGCGGGAGGGCCAGCGAGCAGTACTTC

d_call: NA
v_call: TRBV10-3
j_call: TRBJ2-7
clone_size: NA
cdr3_length: 13
cdr3_aa: CAIRESGDYEQYF
cdr3_nt: TGTGCCATCAGGGAGTCCGGGGATTACGAGCAGTACTTC

d_call: NA
v_call: TRBV28
j_call: TRBJ2-7
clone_size: few
cdr3_length: 12
cdr3_aa: CASSFIGVEQYF
cdr3_nt: TGTGCCAGCAGTTTCATCGGGGTGGAGCAGTACTTC

d_call: NA
v_call: TRBV20-1
j_call: TRBJ2-7
clone_size: few
cdr3_length: 14
cdr3_aa: CSATGDRAYYEQYF
cdr3_nt: TGCAGTGCCACGGGGGACCGAGCCTACTACGAGCAGTACTTC

d_call: NA
v_call: TRBV20-1
j_call: TRBJ1-5
clone_size: NA
cdr3_length: 15
cdr3_aa: CSAGEAGDTNQPQHF
cdr3_nt: TGCAGTGCTGGAGAGGCGGGGGACACAAATCAGCCCCAGCATTTT

d_call: NA
v_call: TRBV10-3
j_call: TRBJ1-2
clone_size: few
cdr3_length: 16
cdr3_aa: CAISVSGPPDGYGYTF
cdr3_nt: TGTGCCATCAGTGTGTCGGGGCCGCCGGACGGCTATGGCTACACCTTT

d_call: NA
v_call: TRBV10-3
j_call: TRBJ2-3
clone_size: few
cdr3_length: 15
cdr3_aa: CAISERADTADTQYF
cdr3_nt: TGTGCCATCAGTGAACGGGCGGACACAGCAGATACGCAGTATTTT

d_call: NA
v_call: TRBV27
j_call: TRBJ2-3
clone_size: NA
cdr3_length: 11
cdr3_aa: CASGISDTQYF
cdr3_nt: TGTGCCAGCGGGATTTCAGATACGCAGTATTTT

d_call: NA
v_call: TRBV19
j_call: TRBJ2-6
clone_size: NA
cdr3_length: 18
cdr3_aa: CASSIDPAWSSGANVLTF
cdr3_nt: TGTGCCAGTAGTATAGATCCGGCCTGGTCCTCTGGGGCCAACGTCCTGACTTTC

d_call: NA
v_call: TRBV25-1
j_call: TRBJ1-2
clone_size: NA
cdr3_length: 14
cdr3_aa: CASSNSGTDYGYTF
cdr3_nt: TGTGCCAGCAGTAACTCCGGGACGGATTATGGCTACACCTTC

d_call: NA
v_call: TRBV28
j_call: TRBJ2-7
clone_size: once
cdr3_length: 17
cdr3_aa: CSSTIFPRAHNLYEQYF
cdr3_nt: TGTTCCAGCACCATATTCCCGAGGGCCCACAACCTATACGAGCAGTACTTC

d_call: NA
v_call: TRBV29-1
j_call: TRBJ2-3
clone_size: NA
cdr3_length: 17
cdr3_aa: CSVFSAERVRYTDTQYF
cdr3_nt: TGCAGCGTTTTTTCAGCGGAGAGGGTACGGTACACAGATACGCAGTATTTT

d_call: NA
v_call: TRBV6-5
j_call: TRBJ1-3
clone_size: NA
cdr3_length: 17
cdr3_aa: CASSYMSDGRSGNTIYF
cdr3_nt: TGTGCCAGCAGTTACATGTCGGACGGTCGCTCTGGAAACACCATATATTTT

d_call: TRBD2
v_call: TRBV30
j_call: TRBJ2-7
clone_size: few
cdr3_length: 13
cdr3_aa: CAWSVQRGYEQYF
cdr3_nt: TGTGCCTGGAGTGTCCAGCGGGGGTACGAGCAGTACTTC

d_call: TRBD1
v_call: TRBV20-1
j_call: TRBJ2-7
clone_size: NA
cdr3_length: 16
cdr3_aa: CSARDLLGQGPYEQYF
cdr3_nt: TGCAGTGCTAGAGACCTCCTAGGACAGGGGCCCTACGAGCAGTACTTC

d_call: TRBD2
v_call: TRBV7-8
j_call: TRBJ2-5
clone_size: NA
cdr3_length: 14
cdr3_aa: CASSLALAGGKQYF
cdr3_nt: TGTGCCAGCAGCTTAGCGCTAGCGGGAGGAAAGCAGTACTTC

d_call: NA
v_call: TRBV3-1
j_call: TRBJ1-1
clone_size: once
cdr3_length: 13
cdr3_aa: CASSPMAGAQAFF
cdr3_nt: TGTGCCAGCAGCCCTATGGCGGGGGCTCAAGCTTTCTTT

d_call: NA
v_call: TRBV10-3
j_call: TRBJ2-3
clone_size: NA
cdr3_length: 16
cdr3_aa: CAISTPDRSSTDTQYF
cdr3_nt: TGTGCCATCAGTACACCGGACCGGTCTAGCACAGATACGCAGTATTTT